This is a list of T cell receptor beta chains from one sample in a study of shared clonotypes between healthy human individuals. Measured with immunoSEQ multiplex PCR; TCRdb has only the in-frame clones, and not every one. The top ten clones hold 0.89% of a sample with around 1.1 million clones, approximately 77% of them seen once. Material for sequencing was memory CD4+ T cells from PBMCs. The receptors originated from a young man in good health. Some clones in this sample may be carry-over from other donors' samples. CDR3s include the opening cysteine and the closing phenylalanine or tryptophan. The order of the fields is clone size, J gene, V gene, D gene, CDR3 DNA, CDR3 protein. A D gene is named only where the DNA matches it firmly. Expanded clones are given a class, and other clones once, few, many or no size at all.

>once|TRBJ2-3|TRBV11-2|NA
TGTGCCAGCAGCTCTTCGGAGGGGCTAACTACGCAGTATTTT
CASSSSEGLTTQYF
>NA|TRBJ2-2|TRBV4-1|NA
TGCGCCAGCAGCCAAAACAGACAGATCACCGGGGAGCTGTTTTTT
CASSQNRQITGELFF
>NA|TRBJ1-4|TRBV30|NA
TGTGCCTGGAGTGTATACAATAATGAAAAACTGTTTTTT
CAWSVYNNEKLFF
>NA|TRBJ2-7|TRBV29-1|TRBD1
TGCAGCGTTGAAGGGGGACAGACAAACGAGCAGTACTTC
CSVEGGQTNEQYF
>NA|TRBJ1-2|TRBV11-3|NA
TGTGCCAGCAGCCGTTTGGGGGGCGGTGGCTACACCTTC
CASSRLGGGGYTF
>few|TRBJ2-1|TRBV6-5|TRBD2
TGTGCCAGCGGTGTCAGCCTAGCGGGAGTGCAGTTCTTC
CASGVSLAGVQFF
>NA|TRBJ2-7|TRBV18|TRBD2
TGTGCCAGCTCAGCGGGCGCGGGAGGGCCCCACTACGAGCAGTACTTC
CASSAGAGGPHYEQYF
>NA|TRBJ2-3|TRBV27|TRBD2
TGTGCCAGCAGTTTTGCTAGCGGGAGGGCAGGTGATACGCAGTATTTT
CASSFASGRAGDTQYF
>NA|TRBJ2-2|TRBV7-4|TRBD2
TGTGCCAGCAGCCTGGGACTAGCGGGAGGGTCCGGGGAGCTGTTTTTT
CASSLGLAGGSGELFF
>NA|TRBJ2-5|TRBV7-2|TRBD1
TGTGCCAGCAGCCAGGCCAGGGGGGAGACCCAGTACTTC
CASSQARGETQYF
>NA|TRBJ2-5|TRBV5-1|TRBD2
TGCGCCAGCAGCTTGTTAGCGGGGGTTTCGTCGTACCAAGAGACCCAGTACTTC
CASSLLAGVSSYQETQYF
>once|TRBJ2-1|TRBV11-1|NA
TGTGCCAGCAGCCTCCGGACGGCGCAGTTCTTC
CASSLRTAQFF
>NA|TRBJ1-1|TRBV9|NA
TGTGCCAGCAGCGCAAGACAGAACCTGGACACTGAAGCTTTCTTT
CASSARQNLDTEAFF
>NA|TRBJ2-3|TRBV19|NA
TGTGCCAGTAGTAGAACCGGGACCGTAGTCGGAGATACGCAGTATTTT
CASSRTGTVVGDTQYF
>NA|TRBJ2-7|TRBV5-1|TRBD2
TGCGCCAGCAGCTTCACTATGGGGGGGACGAGGTCCCACGAGCAGTACTTC
CASSFTMGGTRSHEQYF
>NA|TRBJ1-1|TRBV9|NA
TGTGCCAGCAGCGCGGATAACTACAACCCTGAAGCTTTCTTT
CASSADNYNPEAFF
>NA|TRBJ1-4|TRBV5-1|TRBD1
TGCGCCAGCAGCTTGGATGGACAGGGATATGAAAAACTGTTTTTT
CASSLDGQGYEKLFF
>few|TRBJ2-3|TRBV9|TRBD2
TGTGCCAGCAGCGTAGGGTCAAGCGGGATGGGTGATACGCAGTATTTT
CASSVGSSGMGDTQYF
>few|TRBJ2-5|TRBV19|TRBD1
TGTGCCAGTAGAGACGGCCCGGGCAGGGGGGAGACCCAGTACTTC
CASRDGPGRGETQYF
>NA|TRBJ2-7|TRBV10-3|NA
TGTGCCATCAGTGAGTTCGGCGGCTACGAGCAGTACTTC
CAISEFGGYEQYF
>NA|TRBJ1-4|TRBV5-6|NA
TGTGCCAGCAGCGGGTGGGCGCGGGAAAAACTGTTTTTT
CASSGWAREKLFF
>few|TRBJ2-2|TRBV7-3|NA
TGTGCCAGCAGCCTAGGGCCGGGGGTGAAGTTTCGGGAGCTGTTTTTT
CASSLGPGVKFRELFF
>few|TRBJ1-5|TRBV7-9|TRBD1
TGTGCCAGCAGCTTGGCCGGGACAGGGGGCTATCAGCCCCAGCATTTT
CASSLAGTGGYQPQHF
>NA|TRBJ2-6|TRBV7-2|NA
TGTGCCAGCAGCTTAGAGGGGTCTGGGGCCAACGTCCTGACTTTC
CASSLEGSGANVLTF
>NA|TRBJ1-5|TRBV29-1|TRBD1
TGCAGCGTGCGGACAGGGCCGAATAGCAATCAGCCCCAGCATTTT
CSVRTGPNSNQPQHF
>NA|TRBJ2-3|TRBV7-2|NA
TGTGCCAGCAGCTTAGACTATAGCACAGATACGCAGTATTTT
CASSLDYSTDTQYF
>NA|TRBJ2-5|TRBV7-2|TRBD1
TGTGCCAGCAGCTTAAGGGGACAGGCAGAGACCCAGTACTTC
CASSLRGQAETQYF
>few|TRBJ2-7|TRBV7-9|TRBD1
TGTGCCAGCAGCCTTGACAGGGGGAGCTACGAGCAGTACTTC
CASSLDRGSYEQYF
>NA|TRBJ2-2|TRBV27|TRBD2
TGTGCCAGCAGCGGGACTAGCGGGAGGACGAACACCGGGGAGCTGTTTTTT
CASSGTSGRTNTGELFF
>NA|TRBJ1-1|TRBV27|TRBD1
TGTGCCAGCAGTCACGGACAGGGTAGGAACACTGAAGCTTTCTTT
CASSHGQGRNTEAFF
>NA|TRBJ1-1|TRBV7-9|TRBD1
TGTGCCAGCAGCCCTAAGGACAGGTTGAACACTGAAGCTTTCTTT
CASSPKDRLNTEAFF
>NA|TRBJ2-1|TRBV27|TRBD2
TGTGCCAGCAGTAAATCCCCCCCGGGAGGGCCTTTGGTGAGTGAGCAGTTCTTC
CASSKSPPGGPLVSEQFF
>NA|TRBJ1-5|TRBV2|NA
TGTGCCAGCAGTGATAGGGCCTTAAATCAGCCCCAGCATTTT
CASSDRALNQPQHF
>NA|TRBJ2-1|TRBV19|TRBD2
TGTGCCAGTAGTATAGATACTAGCGACTTCTCCTACAATGAGCAGTTCTTC
CASSIDTSDFSYNEQFF
>NA|TRBJ2-2|TRBV7-2|TRBD2
TGTGCCAGCAGCCCCCCCTGGGCGGGAGGGACGGGAACCGGGGAGCTGTTTTTT
CASSPPWAGGTGTGELFF
>many|TRBJ1-4|TRBV12-2|NA
TGTGCAAGTCGCTTAGCGCTTGGGGGTAATGAAAAACTGTTTTTT
CASRLALGGNEKLFF
>NA|TRBJ2-1|TRBV5-4|TRBD1
TGTGCCAGCAGCTTGTTAGGGGGCGGTGGGGAATACAATGAGCAGTTCTTC
CASSLLGGGGEYNEQFF
>NA|TRBJ2-1|TRBV6-1|TRBD1
TGTGCCAGCAGCTTGGGACAGGACAATGAGCAGTTCTTC
CASSLGQDNEQFF
>NA|TRBJ2-7|TRBV28|TRBD1
TGTGCCAGCAGTCCAACCACCGGGACAGAAACCTACGAGCAGTACTTC
CASSPTTGTETYEQYF
>NA|TRBJ2-7|TRBV5-4|TRBD1
TGTGCCAGCACCCACTTCAGGACAGGCACCACCTACGAGCAGTACTTC
CASTHFRTGTTYEQYF
>NA|TRBJ2-5|TRBV9|TRBD2
TGTGCCAGCAGCCTACTAGCGGGAGGCCAAGAGACCCAGTACTTC
CASSLLAGGQETQYF
>NA|TRBJ2-2|TRBV5-1|NA
TGCGCCAGCAGCTGGGACATCGCCTCGAACACCGGGGAGCTGTTTTTT
CASSWDIASNTGELFF
>NA|TRBJ1-4|TRBV30|NA
TGTGCCTGGAGTGCCTCCCGATGGGGGGAACTGTTTTTT
CAWSASRWGELFF